This TCR beta chain was captured by sequencing in a study of blood T cell repertoires in COVID-19. TCRdb keeps only in-frame clones here, not all; method: immunoSEQ multiplex PCR. The sample lists some 170,000 clones, around 87% seen once, with under 15% in the top ten. Trimming removed 6 bases at V and 0 bases at J, with 15 bases between. This CDR3 spans 15 amino acids. Germline V CDR1 and CDR2: LNHDA, SQIVND (reference sequence). The sample comprised peripheral blood. The chain joins TRBV19 to TRBJ2-7; perhaps TRBD2 as D (5 bases). This receptor was identified in a woman in her 70s with COVID-19, enrolled during active disease. The CDR3 sequence is CASSPLGRSSYEQYF. CDR3 in DNA: TGTGCCAGTAGCCCACTAGGGCGCAGCTCCTACGAGCAGTACTTC.